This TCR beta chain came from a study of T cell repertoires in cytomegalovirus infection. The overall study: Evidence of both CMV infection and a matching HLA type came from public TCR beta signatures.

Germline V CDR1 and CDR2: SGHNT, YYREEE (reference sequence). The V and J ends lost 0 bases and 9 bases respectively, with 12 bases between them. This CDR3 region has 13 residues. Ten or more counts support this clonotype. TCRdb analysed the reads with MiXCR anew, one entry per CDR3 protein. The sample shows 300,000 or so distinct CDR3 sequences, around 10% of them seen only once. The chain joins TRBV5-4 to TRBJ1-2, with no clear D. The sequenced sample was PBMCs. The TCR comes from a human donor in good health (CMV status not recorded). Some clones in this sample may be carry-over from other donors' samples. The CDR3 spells CASSLEIPMSYTF. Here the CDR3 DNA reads TGTGCCAGCAGCTTGGAGATCCCCATGAGCTACACCTTC.